This T cell receptor beta chain originates from a study of blood T cell repertoires in COVID-19. The overall study: Sites in the United States, Italy and Spain provided acute and convalescent COVID-19 samples. From T cells, B-cell-depleted T cells, or PBMCs came the material, which was cDNA or gDNA.

In the original analysis: Amplified reference gene primers provided the basis for estimating nucleated cell counts. The table came from immunoSEQ multiplex PCR; TCRdb's copy has only in-frame clones and leaves some out. V and J calls and clone size come straight from that table; D and trimming were deduced from the DNA. The sample includes around 70,000 clones, around 78% of them seen just once. The germline V gene has CDR1 LNHDA and CDR2 SQIVND (reference sequence). This CDR3 has 14 amino acids. V was pared by 6 bases and J by 4 bases, with 16 bases between. Material: peripheral blood. The chain couples TRBV19 to TRBJ2-7; possibly TRBD1 for D (7 bases). The sequence was collected from a human donor in a cohort sampled during active COVID-19. The CDR3: CASSLQGGRYEQYF. As DNA, the CDR3 is TGTGCCAGTAGCCTCCAGGGGGGCAGGTACGAGCAGTACTTC.